A single sample gave rise to the 20 T cell receptor beta chains below, sequenced in a study of beta chain features in type 1 diabetes. Reverse transcribing all isolated RNA meant expressed TCRB transcripts were sequenced. TCRdb keeps only in-frame clones here, not all; method: immunoSEQ multiplex PCR. The sample lists about 930,000 clones, 15% to 20% seen once, with 0.023% in the top ten. The sequenced sample was naive CD4+ T cells from blood. The receptors stem from a woman younger than 30 in good health.

This clone occurred a few times. The DNA for the CDR3 is TGTGCCAGGCTCACAGGGAAGGACGAGCAGTACTTC. It yields the protein CARLTGKDEQYF. The genes are TRBV19 and TRBJ2-7, with a possible D match to TRBD1 (6 bases). V shed 9 bases and J shed 5 bases, with 14 bases lying between them. Germline CDR1 and CDR2: LNHDA and SQIVND (reference sequence). The CDR3 consists of 12 residues.

In its sample, this clone was seen a few times. The V call is TRBV7-9, the J call TRBJ2-7; D is perhaps TRBD2 (5 bases). The CDR3 is made up of 14 amino acids. The ends were cut back, 5 bases at V and 4 bases at J, with 15 bases in the middle. Germline V gene lookup returns CDR1 SEHNR and CDR2 FQNEAQ (reference sequence). CDR3 bases: TGTGCCAGCAGCCCGCAAGAGGAGGCTTACGAGCAGTACTTC. As protein: CASSPQEEAYEQYF.

The sample holds one count of this clone. The J gene is TRBJ2-3, the V gene TRBV28; no firm D call. CDR1 is MDHEN and CDR2 is SYDVKM in the germline V gene. Trimming removed 6 bases from V and 1 base from J, with 11 bases in between. This CDR3 spans 14 amino acids. The CDR3 DNA sequence: TGTGCCAGCAGCTCCTATAGGGGCACAGATACGCAGTATTTT. It translates to CASSSYRGTDTQYF.

This clone appeared a few times. V is TRBV18 and J is TRBJ2-1; 11 positions match TRBD2. The CDR3 is 15 residues long. Germline CDR1 is KGHSH and CDR2 is LQKENI. The V segment lost 8 bases and the J segment 10 bases; nucleotides outside the gene matches: 13. For the CDR3, the DNA is TGTGCCAGCACTCCGACTAGCGGGAAACTCAGGGAGCAGTTCTTC. This translates into CASTPTSGKLREQFF.

This clone was counted only a few times. The chain's CDR3 is CAISPSAGTGSYEQYF. The CDR3 nucleotides are TGTGCCATCAGCCCAAGCGCCGGGACGGGATCCTACGAGCAGTACTTC. The chain joins TRBV10-3 to TRBJ2-5; D tentatively reads TRBD1 or TRBD2 (5 bases each). The J call may be faulty, since TRBJ2-7 better matches the DNA end. From germline, CDR1 is ENHRY and CDR2 SYGVKD. This CDR3 spans 16 amino acids.

The chain employs TRBV18 and TRBJ2-7; D remains ambiguous. Germline values: CDR1 KGHSH, CDR2 LQKENI. This CDR3 is 16 amino acids long. Trimming removed 6 bases at V and 2 bases at J, with 20 bases between. The DNA for the CDR3 is TGTGCCAGCTCTGCTCTGCCCGTCCCCGCAACCTACGAGCAGTACTTC. Translating it yields CASSALPVPATYEQYF.

This clone came up a few times. This chain joins TRBV6-6 and TRBJ2-7; TRBD1 aligns across 10 bases. This CDR3 has 15 amino acids. The germline V gene has CDR1 MNHNY and CDR2 SVGAGI (reference sequence). V was clipped by 6 bases and J by 5 bases; unmatched bases: 10. CDR3 sequence (DNA): TGTGCCAGCAGCACCCCCGGGGACAGGGGAAACGAGCAGTACTTC. Amino acid sequence: CASSTPGDRGNEQYF.

In this sample, this clone turned up a few times. The genes are TRBV9 and TRBJ2-3, with 9 bases matching TRBD2. Unmatched junction bases numbered 7, after V lost 1 base and J lost 4 bases. The CDR3 totals 16 residues. Germline V CDR1 and CDR2: SGDLS, YYNGEE. The CDR3 region is CASSVNVAGGADTQYF. CDR3 bases: TGTGCCAGCAGCGTAAACGTCGCGGGAGGGGCAGATACGCAGTATTTT.

The rearrangement uses TRBV6-5 and TRBJ2-1; either TRBD1 or TRBD2 may fit D (7 bases each). This CDR3 region has 15 residues. CDR1 is MNHEY and CDR2 is SVGAGI in the germline V gene. V lost 7 bases and J lost 8, with 21 bases in between. In DNA, the CDR3 is TGTGCCAGCAACATCCTAGGGGGAGGGGGCGATGAGCAGTTCTTC. It specifies CASNILGGGGDEQFF.

This clone has a count of ten or more. The J gene is TRBJ2-6, the V gene TRBV9; the D is unclear. Trimming shortened V by 2 bases and J by 2 bases, and 5 bases separated the two germline ends. The germline gives CDR1 SGDLS, CDR2 YYNGEE. The CDR3 is made up of 14 amino acids. The CDR3 sequence: CASSVQAGANVLTF. CDR3 bases: TGTGCCAGCAGCGTGCAGGCTGGGGCCAACGTCCTGACTTTC.

The chain employs TRBV6-1 and TRBJ2-1, with D perhaps matching TRBD2 (6 bases). CDR3 size: 11 residues. Trimming took 8 bases from V and 8 from J, leaving 10 bases between them. Germline CDR1 is MNHNS and CDR2 is SASEGT. The CDR3 protein is CASLTRYEQFF. The DNA of the CDR3 is TGTGCCAGCTTGACTAGGTATGAGCAGTTCTTC.

To note about this clone: This specimen includes other DNA sequences encoding the same CDR3. J is TRBJ2-1 and V is TRBV10-3; D might be TRBD1 or TRBD2, each matching 6 bases. The V and J ends lost 4 bases and 4 bases respectively, with 11 bases between them. This CDR3 has 14 amino acids. Germline CDR1 and CDR2: ENHRY and SYGVKD. CDR3 DNA: TGTGCCATCAGTGTCGGCGGGACATACAATGAGCAGTTCTTC. Its translation is CAISVGGTYNEQFF.

This clone was observed a few times. The chain carries TRBV28 and TRBJ2-7; TRBD2 matches 7 bases. This CDR3 spans 19 amino acids. V lost 2 bases to trimming and J lost 3 bases; unmatched junction nucleotides: 19. The germline V gene encodes CDR1 MDHEN and CDR2 SYDVKM. The CDR3 here is CASSLLPSGHSQSFYEQYF. DNA for the CDR3: TGTGCCAGCAGTTTACTCCCTAGCGGCCACTCTCAAAGTTTCTACGAGCAGTACTTC.

This clone was counted a few times. The chain employs TRBV7-9 and TRBJ1-4; possible D gene TRBD1, 6 bases. Germline-derived CDR1 and CDR2 are SEHNR and FQNEAQ (reference sequence). V lost 3 bases to trimming and J lost 7 bases, with 24 bases between them. CDR3 length: 18 residues. CDR3 nucleotides: TGTGCCAGCAGCTTGGTGGTCGGGGGCTCGGGCGGAGGTGAAAAACTGTTTTTT. It codes for CASSLVVGGSGGGEKLFF.

Only a few counts were recorded for this clone. The chain has TRBV6-5 and TRBJ1-1; 7 bases agree with TRBD1. CDR1 and CDR2 from the germline V gene are MNHEY and SVGAGI. The CDR3 runs to 15 residues. V lost 5 bases to trimming and J lost 4 bases; unmatched junction nucleotides: 10. The CDR3 protein is CASSTANRGSTEAFF. CDR3 sequence (DNA): TGTGCCAGCAGTACAGCTAACAGGGGAAGCACTGAAGCTTTCTTT.

The chain couples TRBV4-2 to TRBJ2-7; 8 nucleotides line up with TRBD1. Germline CDR1 LGHNA, CDR2 YNFKEQ. The CDR3 has 17 residues. V trimming: 3 bases; J trimming: 0 bases; junction bases outside the gene matches: 10. The CDR3 sequence is CASSQPLGTGSSYEQYF. The DNA of the CDR3 is TGTGCCAGCAGCCAGCCCCTTGGGACAGGTAGCTCCTACGAGCAGTACTTC.

This chain joins TRBV4-2 and TRBJ2-3; 14 positions agree with TRBD2. From germline, CDR1 is LGHNA and CDR2 YNFKEQ. The CDR3 spans 17 residues. The ends lost 2 bases at V and 6 bases at J; junction bases unmatched: 7. The CDR3 sequence: CASSQPPGLAGVDTQYF. The CDR3, as DNA: TGTGCCAGCAGCCAACCCCCGGGACTAGCGGGAGTTGATACGCAGTATTTT.

This clone was seen a few times. This chain uses TRBV5-1 with TRBJ1-2; TRBD1 agrees at 8 bases. CDR3 length equals 12 residues. The V segment lost 4 bases and the J segment 7 bases; nucleotides outside the gene matches: 3. In germline, CDR1 is SGHRS, CDR2 YFSETQ. The CDR3 protein is CASSPDRVGYTF. The CDR3 nucleotides are TGCGCCAGCAGCCCGGACAGGGTTGGCTACACCTTC.

The V and J genes are TRBV2 and TRBJ2-3; perhaps TRBD2 as D (5 bases). Germline CDR1 SNHLY, CDR2 FYNNEI. Trimming cost V 7 bases and J 0 bases, with 11 bases left between them. The CDR3 sequence is 14 residues long. The CDR3 spells CASKPGWSTDTQYF. The CDR3 DNA reads as TGTGCCAGCAAACCGGGGTGGAGCACAGATACGCAGTATTTT. Based on the CDR3 plus reference TRBV2 and TRBJ2-3, the full variable domain is EPEVTQTPSHQVTQMGQEVILRCVPISNHLYFYWYRQILGQKVEFLVSFYNNEISEKSEIFDDQFSVERPDGSNFTLKIRSTKLEDSAMYFCASKPGWSTDTQYFGPGTRLTVL.

This clone was observed a few times. V is TRBV29-1 and J is TRBJ1-2; D is undetermined. The CDR3 totals 13 residues. Trimming took off 4 bases at V and 8 bases at J, with 17 bases between the two ends. Germline V lookup: CDR1 SQVTM, CDR2 ANQGSEA. In DNA form, the CDR3 reads TGCAGCGTTGGGTACCGTCTCTTAGGGGGCTACACCTTC. This codes for CSVGYRLLGGYTF.